The 30 T cell receptor beta chains listed next were all sequenced from one sample in a study of blood T cell repertoires in COVID-19. Profiling relied on immunoSEQ multiplex PCR, and the TCRdb table lists in-frame clones only, not all of them. The sample carries about 250,000 clones, about 90% recorded once. Sequencing was done on a sample of peripheral blood. These receptors came from a man aged 18 to 29 with active or convalescent COVID-19.

This chain connects TRBV5-4 to TRBJ1-1; 8 nucleotides agree with TRBD1. V lost 4 bases and J lost 2; bases outside the gene matches: 7. There are 15 residues in the CDR3. Germline values: CDR1 SGHNT, CDR2 YYREEE (reference sequence). CDR3 in amino acids: CASSPQGDRNTEAFF. The CDR3 nucleotides read TGTGCCAGCAGCCCACAGGGGGATAGAAACACTGAAGCTTTCTTT.

The chain couples TRBV15 to TRBJ2-7; 9 bases line up with TRBD1. The junction had 10 bases not matched to a gene; V was cut back by 0 bases and J by 4 bases. The germline V gene encodes CDR1 LNHNV and CDR2 YYDKDF (reference sequence). The CDR3 consists of 17 residues. The CDR3 nucleotides are TGTGCCACCAGCAGAGATCGAGGGACAGGGAGGGTTTACGAGCAGTACTTC. This gives the protein CATSRDRGTGRVYEQYF.

The chain has TRBV29-1 and TRBJ2-7, with 12 positions matching TRBD1. J was trimmed by 7 bases and V by 7 bases; bases with no gene match: 8. Germline V gene sequence: CDR1 SQVTM, CDR2 ANQGSEA. The CDR3 sequence is 13 residues long. The CDR3 region has the DNA TGCAGCGCCGTCCGGGACAGGGGGCGTGAGCAGTACTTC. Its protein product is CSAVRDRGREQYF.

This chain joins TRBV4-3 and TRBJ1-1; TRBD1 is a possible D gene (5 bases). Germline CDR1 and CDR2: LGHNA and YSLEER. V was clipped by 0 bases and J by 5 bases, with 13 bases between them. The CDR3 is 15 residues long. CDR3 residues: CASSQDGAGGTEAFF. In DNA, the CDR3 is TGCGCCAGCAGCCAAGATGGGGCCGGTGGGACTGAAGCTTTCTTT.

This chain links TRBV21-1 with TRBJ1-2; the D call of TRBD1 is as the table states it, not checked on the DNA. TRBV21-1 is tagged as a pseudogene. CDR3 size: 17 residues. The DNA for the CDR3 is TGTGCCAGCAGCAAAGCTCACAGGCCCTCCACTAACTATGGCTACACCTTC. It specifies CASSKAHRPSTNYGYTF.

This clone was detected only once. V is TRBV7-2 and J is TRBJ2-7, with 10 bases fitting TRBD2. J was trimmed by 3 bases and V by 3 bases; bases with no gene match: 11. CDR3 length: 17 residues. Germline V gene data show CDR1 as SGHTA and CDR2 as FQGNSA. The CDR3 loop reads CASSLGGAGTSDYEQYF. CDR3 in DNA: TGTGCCAGCAGCTTGGGAGGGGCTGGGACTAGCGACTACGAGCAGTACTTC.

V and J are TRBV5-6 and TRBJ2-7, with TRBD2 as a possible D gene (5 bases). The CDR3 length is 14 residues. Germline CDR1 reads SGHDT; CDR2 reads YYEEEE. V lost 0 bases and J lost 6, with 13 bases in between. CDR3 in DNA: TGTGCCAGCAGCTTGGGTGTGCCCGGAGGCGAGCAGTACTTC. Encoded protein: CASSLGVPGGEQYF.

The genes are TRBV20-1 and TRBJ2-5; tentative D call: TRBD1 (5 bases). V lost 3 bases, J lost 2 bases, and 7 bases lay in between. The CDR3 spans 12 residues. CDR1 and CDR2 from the germline V gene are DFQATT and SNEGSKA (reference sequence). CDR3: CSASYRQETQYF. The CDR3 nucleotides are TGCAGTGCTAGTTACAGGCAAGAGACCCAGTACTTC.

The chain is built from TRBV10-3 and TRBJ2-7; 8 bases are a match to TRBD2. This CDR3 spans 19 amino acids. The germline gives CDR1 ENHRY, CDR2 SYGVKD. With 0 bases clipped from V and 1 base from J, the junction kept 14 bases outside the gene matches. CDR3 DNA: TGTGCCATCAGTGAGTCGATGGCGGGGGGCACGGGTGGATCCTACGAGCAGTACTTC. Its protein is CAISESMAGGTGGSYEQYF.

The chain combines TRBV23-1 with TRBJ2-7, with 9 bases fitting TRBD2. TRBV23-1 counts as an open reading frame of uncertain function. CDR3 length: 16 residues. V lost 4 bases, J lost 5 bases, and 12 bases stayed unmatched. The CDR3 here is CASSPPGASGANEQYF. CDR3 in DNA: TGCGCCAGCAGTCCCCCGGGGGCTAGCGGGGCCAACGAGCAGTACTTC.

In this sample, this clone turned up once. V and J are TRBV28 and TRBJ1-6, with 10 bases matching TRBD1. This CDR3 region has 15 residues. With 3 bases clipped from V and 8 bases from J, the junction kept 4 bases outside the gene matches. Per germline, CDR1 MDHEN and CDR2 SYDVKM. CDR3 nucleotide sequence: TGTGCCAGCAGTTTTGGACAGGGGGGTTATTCACCCCTCCACTTT. Its translation is CASSFGQGGYSPLHF.

J is TRBJ2-5 and V is TRBV20-1, with D unclear. Germline-derived CDR1 and CDR2 are DFQATT and SNEGSKA (reference sequence). V was clipped by 7 bases and J by 13 bases, with 16 bases between them. This CDR3 is 10 amino acids long. In DNA, the CDR3 is TGCAGTGTCCCCGGCGGAAACGGGTACTTC. Translating gives CSVPGGNGYF.

DNA of the CDR3: TGTGCCAGCAGTTTAACCATGGACAGGGGGTTGTTGGGTTCACCCCTCCACTTT. Translated, it gives CASSLTMDRGLLGSPLHF. The chain couples TRBV28 to TRBJ1-6; the match to TRBD1 covers 10 bases. With V trimmed by 2 bases and J by 9 bases, 13 bases remained unmatched. Germline-derived CDR1 and CDR2 are MDHEN and SYDVKM. The CDR3 has 18 residues. Based on the CDR3 plus reference TRBV28 and TRBJ1-6, the full variable domain is DVKVTQSSRYLVKRTGEKVFLECVQDMDHENMFWYRQDPGLGLRLIYFSYDVKMKEKGDIPEGYSVSREKKERFSLILESASTNQTSMYLCASSLTMDRGLLGSPLHFGNGTRLTVT.

The V and J genes are TRBV30 and TRBJ1-2; 9 nucleotides match TRBD1. The CDR3 length is 14 residues. Looked up from germline, CDR1 is GTSNPN and CDR2 is SVGIG (reference sequence). The J segment lost 2 bases and the V segment lost 1 base, leaving 2 bases of the junction unmatched. CDR3: CAWSGDRENYGYTF. The CDR3 DNA sequence: TGTGCCTGGAGTGGGGACAGGGAGAACTATGGCTACACCTTC.

The chain couples TRBV5-8 to TRBJ1-5; D is ambiguous. The CDR3 length is 15 residues. CDR1 is SGHTS and CDR2 is YDEGEE in the germline V gene. V was shortened by 6 bases and J by 0 bases, with 13 bases between the two germline ends. CDR3 sequence: CASTQSGYSNQPQHF. The CDR3 DNA reads as TGTGCCAGCACCCAATCCGGTTATAGCAATCAGCCCCAGCATTTT.

The chain couples TRBV28 to TRBJ2-7; D remains unclear. Germline CDR1 reads MDHEN; CDR2 reads SYDVKM. The CDR3 consists of 12 residues. Trimming shortened V by 1 base and J by 2 bases, and 3 bases separated the two germline ends. Here the CDR3 reads CASSLSAYEQYF. The CDR3 DNA is TGTGCCAGCAGTTTATCCGCCTACGAGCAGTACTTC.

This chain joins TRBV7-9 and TRBJ1-2, with 7 bases lining up with TRBD1. CDR1 and CDR2 from the germline V gene are SEHNR and FQNEAQ (reference sequence). V was clipped by 5 bases and J by 0 bases; unmatched bases: 12. CDR3 length equals 17 residues. DNA of the CDR3: TGTGCCAGCAGCGGTCCGGGACAGCTGAGCGCTAACTATGGCTACACCTTC. Protein: CASSGPGQLSANYGYTF.

This clone is a singleton in its sample. This chain uses TRBV10-3 with TRBJ2-3, with 7 bases identical to TRBD1. CDR3 length equals 13 residues. The V gene end was trimmed by 10 bases and the J gene end by 5 bases; junction bases not matched to a gene: 9. Germline loops: CDR1 ENHRY, CDR2 SYGVKD. CDR3 bases: TGTGCCACCGAAGAGGGGGCTGGAGATACGCAGTATTTT. Encoded protein: CATEEGAGDTQYF.

CDR3 protein: CASSSRQGAFEKLFF. CDR3 nucleotides: TGTGCCAGCTCATCTAGACAGGGGGCCTTTGAAAAACTGTTTTTT. The chain combines TRBV18 with TRBJ1-4, with 10 bases matching TRBD1. Germline V gene sequence: CDR1 KGHSH, CDR2 LQKENI. This CDR3 contains 15 residues. V lost 5 bases to trimming and J lost 7 bases; unmatched junction nucleotides: 7.

V and J are TRBV7-2 and TRBJ2-7; 8 nucleotides align to TRBD2. The germline CDR1 and CDR2 sequences are SGHTA and FQGNSA. The CDR3 extends over 17 amino acids. V trimming: 1 base; J trimming: 5 bases; junction bases outside the gene matches: 13. The CDR3 reads CASSLGVGAGAAHEQYF. The CDR3 DNA sequence: TGTGCCAGCAGCTTAGGGGTGGGAGCGGGAGCAGCCCACGAGCAGTACTTC. The full variable domain, rest sourced from reference TRBV7-2 and TRBJ2-7, is GAGVSQSPSNKVTEKGKDVELRCDPISGHTALYWYRQSLGQGLEFLIYFQGNSAPDKSGLPSDRFSAERTGGSVSTLTIQRTQQEDSAVYLCASSLGVGAGAAHEQYFGPGTRLTVT.

Of note for this clone: Other DNA sequences of this sample code for an identical CDR3. V gene TRBV5-1 combines with J gene TRBJ1-3; D is undetermined. The CDR3 contains 14 residues. Germline-derived CDR1 and CDR2 are SGHRS and YFSETQ. V lost 0 bases and J 0 bases, leaving 4 bases between the germline ends. The chain's CDR3 is CASSLDSSGNTIYF. The CDR3 DNA follows: TGCGCCAGCAGCTTGGATAGCTCTGGAAACACCATATATTTT.

The rearrangement links TRBV5-1 to TRBJ1-2, with a tentative D call TRBD1 (6 bases). The CDR3 is made up of 14 amino acids. Germline loops: CDR1 SGHRS, CDR2 YFSETQ. V gave up 0 bases and J gave up 2 bases, with 8 bases separating them. The CDR3 is CASSLGQENYGYTF. For the CDR3, the DNA is TGCGCCAGCAGCTTGGGACAGGAGAACTATGGCTACACCTTC.

The chain carries TRBV9 and TRBJ1-5; D might be TRBD1 (6 bases). The CDR3 consists of 14 residues. V was shortened by 0 bases and J by 5 bases, with 9 bases between the two germline ends. Germline CDR1 reads SGDLS; CDR2 reads YYNGEE. The CDR3 coding sequence is TGTGCCAGCAGCGTAGGGGCAGGGGATCAGCCCCAGCATTTT. It codes for CASSVGAGDQPQHF.

This sequence joins TRBV10-3 and TRBJ2-5; 11 positions match TRBD2. This CDR3 contains 14 residues. The trim removed 5 bases at V and 3 bases at J, leaving 2 bases unmatched. Germline loops: CDR1 ENHRY, CDR2 SYGVKD. The CDR3 DNA is TGTGCCATCAGTATGACTAGCGGGGAAGAGACCCAGTACTTC. Its translation is CAISMTSGEETQYF.

The table lists this clone with a count of one. The chain recombines TRBV2 with TRBJ1-4, with D hard to call. This CDR3 has 15 amino acids. V dropped 4 bases and J dropped 3 bases, with 12 bases sitting between them. The germline V gene encodes CDR1 SNHLY and CDR2 FYNNEI. The CDR3 loop is CASSVGSGSNEKLFF. CDR3 coding DNA: TGTGCCAGCAGTGTAGGAAGCGGGTCTAATGAAAAACTGTTTTTT.

The DNA of the CDR3 is TGCGCCAGCAGCTTGACAGGGGTGGATGGCTACACCTTC. Translated, it gives CASSLTGVDGYTF. The gene calls are TRBV5-1 and TRBJ1-2, with TRBD1 matching 7 bases. The CDR3 is 13 residues long. Trimming took 1 base from V and 6 from J; bases not matched to a gene: 3. The germline CDR1 and CDR2 sequences are SGHRS and YFSETQ. Drawing the rest from reference TRBV5-1 and TRBJ1-2, the complete variable domain is KAGVTQTPRYLIKTRGQQVTLSCSPISGHRSVSWYQQTPGQGLQFLFEYFSETQRNKGNFPGRFSGRQFSNSRSEMNVSTLELGDSALYLCASSLTGVDGYTFGSGTRLTVV.

The genes are TRBV4-3 and TRBJ2-3, with 11 bases identical to TRBD1. Germline loops: CDR1 LGHNA, CDR2 YSLEER. V was pared by 1 base and J by 4 bases, with 1 base of the junction left unmatched. CDR3 length: 15 residues. The CDR3 DNA sequence: TGCGCCAGCAGCCAAGCGGGACAGGGGGCAGATACGCAGTATTTT. Its protein product is CASSQAGQGADTQYF.

The V and J genes are TRBV7-9 and TRBJ2-1; 11 bases are a match to TRBD2. The CDR3 is 15 amino acids. Per germline, CDR1 SEHNR and CDR2 FQNEAQ (reference sequence). V was clipped by 10 bases and J by 3 bases; unmatched bases: 8. CDR3 bases: TGTGCCATCACCTCAGGACTAGCGGGCTACAATGAGCAGTTCTTC. Translated: CAITSGLAGYNEQFF.

CDR3 sequence reads: CASSQQGSNQPQHF. CDR3 in DNA: TGTGCCAGCAGCCAACAGGGGAGCAATCAGCCCCAGCATTTT. The rearrangement links TRBV7-2 to TRBJ1-5; TRBD1 matches 7 bases. This CDR3 is built from 14 residues. The V and J ends lost 5 bases and 1 base, in that order; junction bases with no gene match: 2. Germline V gene lookup returns CDR1 SGHTA and CDR2 FQGNSA.

J is TRBJ1-4 and V is TRBV19, with D possibly being TRBD1 (5 bases). The CDR3 has 14 amino acids. Germline V gene data show CDR1 as LNHDA and CDR2 as SQIVND (reference sequence). Between the trimmed V and J ends, which lost 3 bases and 4 bases, there was a span of 9 bases. CDR3 residues: CASSMSRVNEKLFF. In DNA form, the CDR3 reads TGTGCCAGTAGTATGAGCAGGGTTAATGAAAAACTGTTTTTT.